This T cell receptor beta chain was recorded in a study of graft-versus-host responses after intestinal transplantation. Study summary: Recipients obtained multivisceral, liver-intestinal, or isolated intestinal transplants. Study outcomes and limitations: Recipient marrow held GvH clones, some first seen in ileum or blood.

Sequencing was performed with immunoSEQ multiplex PCR; in TCRdb, only in-frame clones are kept and a portion is missing. The sample has 13,000 or so clones, 70% to 85% seen once. Grafts had their tissue processed, releasing intraepithelial and lamina propria lymphocytes. V shed 7 bases, J shed 6 bases, and the junction held 14 bases outside the gene matches. Per germline, CDR1 SNHLY and CDR2 FYNNEI. This CDR3 is 15 amino acids long. The table lists this clone with a few counts. Its antigen is undetermined. The rearrangement joins TRBV2 to TRBJ2-7; 8 bases align to TRBD2. This TCR derives from a human patient who received an intestinal transplant, so some T cells may come from the graft donor. The sequencing used ileum tissue, collected 16 days after intestinal transplant. The CDR3 here is CASTSSGVPGREQYF. Written as DNA, the CDR3 is TGTGCCAGCACGAGTAGCGGGGTCCCAGGGCGCGAGCAGTACTTC.